This TCR beta chain was documented in a study of cytomegalovirus exposure and HLA in healthy donors. Vbeta (60) and Jbeta (13) primers were used in the PCR. Profiling relied on immunoSEQ multiplex PCR, and the TCRdb table lists in-frame clones only, not all of them. The sample includes around 64,000 clones, roughly nine tenths seen only once; the top ten take over 10%. Source material: PBMCs. The receptor comes from a woman aged 25 to 39 in good health and CMV-seropositive.

CDR3: CASSQEAPGREQYF. Here the CDR3 DNA reads TGCGCCAGCAGCCAAGAAGCTCCAGGGCGAGAGCAGTACTTC. This rearrangement joins TRBV4-1 to TRBJ2-7; a weak D match, TRBD1 (5 bases). The V gene lost 0 bases and the J gene lost 7 bases, with 13 bases spanning the gap. Per the germline V gene, CDR1 is MGHRA and CDR2 is YSYEKL. CDR3 length: 14 residues.